This TCR beta chain was identified during a study of shared clonotypes between healthy human individuals (dated by TCRdb to the early 2020s). About the full investigation: The cohort comprised two women and a few men aged 18 to 49 years. Each donor's leukapheresis produced roughly between roughly 0.85 and 9.5 billion PBMCs. Blood TCR repertoires of roughly 5 healthy adults were deeply sequenced to estimate repertoire size and the extent of clonotype sharing between individuals. To increase sequencing depth and limit assay-specific biases, different laboratories used diverse techniques to prepare libraries and sequence TCR repertoires. Per donor, three plates each were used for CD4 naive and CD4 memory, two for CD8 naive, and one for CD8 memory. Results the study describes overall, beyond this receptor: Rarefaction of sorted-subset datasets indicated incomplete sequencing despite the large sequencing depth. Compared with non-shared clonotypes, clonotypes shared by all four sorted-subset donors had higher generation probabilities. Only blood was sampled, and tissue TCR repertoires likely differ from those in blood. About 5% of naive CD4, 3.5% of naive CD8, approximately 2% of memory CD4, and approximately 0.39% of memory CD8 clonotypes were shared across several donors. Pairwise subsampling led to the expectation that sequencing depth would affect the degree of clonotype sharing among donors. Naive subsets generally had larger estimated clonotype richness than memory subsets. Because the study included a small number of donors, the genetic and exposure-history diversity represented was limited.

With respect to this clone: Its cognate antigen has yet to be identified. Nothing much larger sits one base from this clone, and base qualities are not available.

The germline V and J ends show losses of 0 bases and 4 bases respectively, and no gene match explains 2 bases of the junction. From the cysteine up to the phenylalanine, the CDR3 has a length of 14 residues. Only CDR3 DNA remains: 42 bases, in frame from the first base. The germline V gene specifies SGHRS as CDR1 and YFSETQ as CDR2. Using the deep immunoSEQ assay, multiplex PCR amplified TCR CDR3 regions from genomic DNA. Genomic DNA extracted from each cell subset was distributed evenly over all wells of several immunoSEQ 96-well plates, and each plate served as one replicate. Each replicate PCR for sorted subsets received about 200 ng genomic DNA, equal to some 32,000 T cell genomes. The purified libraries were quantified using a Qubit 3.0 fluorometer, sized with a Bioanalyzer 2100, and then quantified again using the KAPA Library Quantification kit. Each immunoSEQ 96-well plate was sequenced on its own single-read 150-cycle Illumina NextSeq 550 flow cell. In the paper's pipeline: Because only junctional sequences without quality scores were contained in the immunoSEQ output, filtering matching that applied to full-length reads could not be performed. Sequences were annotated with PyIR, a Python wrapper for IgBLAST v1.9, and V/J genes and CDR3 were assigned using IMGT germline references. Reads with weak V/J assignments (E-value above 1e-6), missing CDR3, stop codons, out-of-frame junctions, or ambiguous translated residues were removed. V3J clonotypes were defined by identical inferred V gene, J gene, and CDR3 amino acid sequence. The percentage overlap between two repertoires was calculated by dividing the number of shared unique clonotypes by the size of the smaller repertoire. Three approaches were used to assess repertoire richness: RTK rarefaction, the Chao1 estimator, and Recon v2.1 estimates of unobserved clonotypes. OLGA was used to compute generation probabilities for all TCRbeta clonotypes that the gDNA method yielded from a handful of donors. Held by TCRdb, this immuneACCESS table contains in-frame sequences only and omits some clones. Under half of the omission traces to an unresolved V gene where checked; the cause of the rest is unknown. V and J calls and clone size follow that table, whereas D and trimming were derived from the DNA. The sample table holds over 300,000 clones, of which over 75% were seen once. The top ten clonotypes cover under 20% of the sample.

The donors were healthy, HIV-negative adults who had no recently reported acute infections or vaccinations. Every donor was a Caucasian adult residing in Nashville, Tennessee, USA. The CD8 memory samples were a combination of magnetically selected CD45RO+ cells and CCR7-negative CD45RA+ effector memory (TemRA) cells. After blood collection by leukapheresis, PBMCs were isolated using Ficoll-Histopaque density gradient centrifugation and then cryopreserved in the vapor phase of liquid nitrogen. Analytical flow cytometry was used to check the purity and quantity of every magnetically sorted T cell population. Genomic DNA was isolated from each sorted fraction and quantified by UV absorbance on a Nanodrop 2000c.

This TCR was sampled from a man in his late teens or twenties in good health. This receptor chain uses TRBV5-1 and TRBJ2-7, and TRBD1 matches 9 of the central bases. Sequencing input: memory CD8+ T cells sorted from blood. Per the publication, the cell subset or site label means: CD45RO+ cells pooled with CCR7-negative TemRA cells. The nucleotide sequence is given as TGCGCCAGCAGCTTGGGGACAGGGGCTTACGAGCAGTACTTC. This is translated as CASSLGTGAYEQYF.